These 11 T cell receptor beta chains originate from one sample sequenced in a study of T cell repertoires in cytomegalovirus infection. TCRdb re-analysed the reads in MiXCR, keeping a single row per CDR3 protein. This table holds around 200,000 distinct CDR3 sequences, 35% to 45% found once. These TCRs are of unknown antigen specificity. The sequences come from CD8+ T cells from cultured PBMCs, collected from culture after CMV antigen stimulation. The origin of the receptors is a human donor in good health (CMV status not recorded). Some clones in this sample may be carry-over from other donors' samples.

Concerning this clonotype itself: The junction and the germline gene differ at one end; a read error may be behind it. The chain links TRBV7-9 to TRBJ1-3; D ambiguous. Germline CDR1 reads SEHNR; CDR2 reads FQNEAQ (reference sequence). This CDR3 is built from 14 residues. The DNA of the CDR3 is TGTGCCCGCAGCCCCTGGGCAGCTGGAAACACCATATATTTT. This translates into CARSPWAAGNTIYF.

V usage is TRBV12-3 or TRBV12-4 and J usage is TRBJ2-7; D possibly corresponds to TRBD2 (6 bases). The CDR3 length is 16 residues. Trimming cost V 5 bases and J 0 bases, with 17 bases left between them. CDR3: CASSRTGARSSYEQYF. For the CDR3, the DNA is TGTGCCAGCAGTCGGACGGGAGCTAGGAGCTCCTACGAGCAGTACTTC.

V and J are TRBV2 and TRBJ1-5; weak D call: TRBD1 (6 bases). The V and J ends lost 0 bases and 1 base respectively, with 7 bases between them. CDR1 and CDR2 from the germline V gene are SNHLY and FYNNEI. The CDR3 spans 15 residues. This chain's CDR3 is CASSEADSSNQPQHF. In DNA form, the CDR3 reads TGTGCCAGCAGTGAAGCGGACAGCAGCAATCAGCCCCAGCATTTT.

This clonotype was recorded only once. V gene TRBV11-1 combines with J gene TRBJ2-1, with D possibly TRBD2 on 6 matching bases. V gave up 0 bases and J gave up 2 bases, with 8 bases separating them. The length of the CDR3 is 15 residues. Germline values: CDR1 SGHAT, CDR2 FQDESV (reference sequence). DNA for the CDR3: TGTGCCAGCAGCTTAGCGAGGACTACCTACAATGAGCAGTTCTTC. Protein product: CASSLARTTYNEQFF.

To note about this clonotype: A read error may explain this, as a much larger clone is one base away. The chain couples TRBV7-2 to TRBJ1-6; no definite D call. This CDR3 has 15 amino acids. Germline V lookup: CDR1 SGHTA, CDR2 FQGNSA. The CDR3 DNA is TGTGCCAGCAGCTTCTGGCTCGGGAGTAACTCACCCCTCCGCTTT. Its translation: CASSFWLGSNSPLRF.

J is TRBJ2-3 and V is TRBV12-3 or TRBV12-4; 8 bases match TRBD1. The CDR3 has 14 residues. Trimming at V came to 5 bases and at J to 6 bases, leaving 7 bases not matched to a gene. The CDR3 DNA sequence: TGTGCCAGCAGTGTCTCAGGGGGCGAGGATACGCAGTATTTT. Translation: CASSVSGGEDTQYF.

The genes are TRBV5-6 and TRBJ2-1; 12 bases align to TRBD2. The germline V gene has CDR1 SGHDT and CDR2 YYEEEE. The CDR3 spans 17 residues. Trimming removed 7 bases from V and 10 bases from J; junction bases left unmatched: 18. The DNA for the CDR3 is TGTGCCAGCTCCACGACAGTTAGACTAGCGGGGGTGACGGAGCAGTTCTTC. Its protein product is CASSTTVRLAGVTEQFF. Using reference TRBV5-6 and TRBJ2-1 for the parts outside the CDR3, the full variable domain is DAGVTQSPTHLIKTRGQQVTLRCSPKSGHDTVSWYQQALGQGPQFIFQYYEEEERQRGNFPDRFSGHQFPNYSSELNVNALLLGDSALYLCASSTTVRLAGVTEQFFGPGTRLTVL.

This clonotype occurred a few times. The CDR3 sequence: CASSSGGSLETYEQYF. The DNA of the CDR3 is TGTGCCAGCAGCTCGGGCGGGTCGCTAGAAACCTACGAGCAGTACTTC. The V gene is TRBV7-8, the J gene TRBJ2-7; tentative D call: TRBD2 (5 bases). CDR1 and CDR2 (germline): SGHVS, FQNEAQ. V lost 4 bases and J lost 2, with 18 bases in between. This CDR3 region has 16 residues. The complete variable domain, with remaining parts taken from reference TRBV7-8 and TRBJ2-7, reads GAGVSQSPRYKVAKRGQDVALRCDPISGHVSLFWYQQALGQGPEFLTYFQNEAQLDKSGLPSDRFFAERPEGSVSTLKIQRTQQEDSAVYLCASSSGGSLETYEQYFGPGTRLTVT.

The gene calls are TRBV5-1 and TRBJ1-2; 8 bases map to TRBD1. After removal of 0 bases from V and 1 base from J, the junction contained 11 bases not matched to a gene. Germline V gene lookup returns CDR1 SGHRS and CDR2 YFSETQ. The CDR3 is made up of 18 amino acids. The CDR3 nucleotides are TGCGCCAGCAGCTTGGCCTCCGTTCAGGGGGCGCTTAACTATGGCTACACCTTC. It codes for CASSLASVQGALNYGYTF.

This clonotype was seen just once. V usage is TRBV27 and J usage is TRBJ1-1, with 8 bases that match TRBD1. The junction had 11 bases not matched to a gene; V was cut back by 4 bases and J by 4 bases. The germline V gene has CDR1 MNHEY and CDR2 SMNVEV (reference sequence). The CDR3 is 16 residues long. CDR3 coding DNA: TGTGCCAGCAGTTCCCGACAGGGGACGGGGAGCACTGAAGCTTTCTTT. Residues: CASSSRQGTGSTEAFF.

The CDR3 DNA reads as TGTGCCAGCAGTTTAACCACAGGGTTCTCCTACAATGAGCAGTTCTTC. Translation: CASSLTTGFSYNEQFF. V is TRBV28 and J is TRBJ2-1, with a tentative D call TRBD1 (6 bases). V gave up 2 bases and J gave up 0 bases, with 11 bases separating them. The CDR3 spans 16 residues. The V gene's germline CDR1 is MDHEN and CDR2 SYDVKM.